This entry is about one TCR beta chain. The data originate from a study of technical replicates of blood from a handful of donors. Repertoires were generated with immunoSEQ multiplex PCR, while TCRdb's copy carries only in-frame clones and drops some. The sample lists some 87,000 clones; 96% were seen once. CDR1 is LNHDA and CDR2 is SQIVND in the germline V gene (reference sequence). Trimming shortened V by 6 bases and J by 6 bases, and 8 bases separated the two germline ends. The CDR3 length is 12 residues. This TCR derives from a human donor in good health. The chain recombines TRBV19 with TRBJ2-2; no reliable D call. Input material: T cells isolated from PBMCs. CDR3 coding DNA: TGTGCCAGTAGCACTTTGTCCGGGGAGCTGTTTTTT. The encoded protein is CASSTLSGELFF.